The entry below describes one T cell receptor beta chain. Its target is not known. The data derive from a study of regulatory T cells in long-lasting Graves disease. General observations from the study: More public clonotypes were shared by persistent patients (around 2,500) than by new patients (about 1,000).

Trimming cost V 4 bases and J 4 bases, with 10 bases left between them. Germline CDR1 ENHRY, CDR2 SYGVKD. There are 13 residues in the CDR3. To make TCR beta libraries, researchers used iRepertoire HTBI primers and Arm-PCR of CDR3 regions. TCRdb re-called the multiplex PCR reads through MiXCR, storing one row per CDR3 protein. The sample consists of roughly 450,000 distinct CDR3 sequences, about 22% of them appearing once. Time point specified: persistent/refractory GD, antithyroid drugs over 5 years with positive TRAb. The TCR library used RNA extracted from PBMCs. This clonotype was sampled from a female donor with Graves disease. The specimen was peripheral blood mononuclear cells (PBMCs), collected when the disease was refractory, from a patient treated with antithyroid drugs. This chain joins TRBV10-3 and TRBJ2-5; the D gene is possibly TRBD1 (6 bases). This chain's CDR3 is CAISATGGETQYF. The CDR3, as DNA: TGTGCCATCAGTGCGACAGGTGGAGAGACCCAGTACTTC.